These 30 T cell receptor beta chains came from one sample sequenced in a study of CD8+CD57+ T cells in acquired aplastic anemia. It was genomic DNA that served as the template for profiling TCR beta VDJ and CDR3. TCRdb independently ran MiXCR on the reads; one entry per CDR3 protein. The table has hundreds of thousands of distinct CDR3 sequences, 65% to 75% seen once; the top ten hold more than 3.5%. Material: sorted CD4+, CD8+, or CD8+CD57+ T cells (not recorded which) from PBMCs. The source of these receptors is a human donor in good health, serving as a control.

V and J are TRBV7-9 and TRBJ1-1; no reliable D call. The CDR3 consists of 11 residues. V was cut by 3 bases and J by 6 bases, with 5 bases left in between. CDR1 and CDR2 (germline): SEHNR, FQNEAQ (reference sequence). As DNA, the CDR3 is TGTGCCAGCAGCTTCGGCTCTGAAGCTTTCTTT. This codes for CASSFGSEAFF.

This rearrangement joins TRBV20-1 to TRBJ1-1; D is unresolved. Trimming pared 1 base from V and 5 bases from J, leaving 14 bases between. CDR1 is DFQATT and CDR2 is SNEGSKA in the germline V gene (reference sequence). There are 14 residues in the CDR3. The CDR3 is CSARGLAGMTEAFF. CDR3 coding DNA: TGCAGTGCTAGAGGTCTAGCGGGGATGACTGAAGCTTTCTTT.

This rearrangement joins TRBV13 to TRBJ2-1, with D tentatively TRBD1 (5 bases). The CDR3 loop spans 13 amino acids. V dropped 5 bases and J dropped 11 bases, with 16 bases sitting between them. Germline CDR1 reads PRHDT; CDR2 reads FYEKMQ (reference sequence). Here the CDR3 reads CASSADLKGKQFF. Written as DNA, the CDR3 is TGTGCCAGCAGCGCGGACCTTAAGGGGAAGCAGTTCTTC. The whole variable domain, remainder taken from reference TRBV13 and TRBJ2-1, is AAGVIQSPRHLIKEKRETATLKCYPIPRHDTVYWYQQGPGQDPQFLISFYEKMQSDKGSIPDRFSAQQFSDYHSELNMSSLELGDSALYFCASSADLKGKQFFGPGTRLTVL.

This clonotype came up many times. J is TRBJ1-5 and V is TRBV9, with D uncertain. The V end lost 9 bases, the J end lost 0 bases, and 10 bases lay between the germline ends. This CDR3 has 13 residues. In germline, CDR1 is SGDLS, CDR2 YYNGEE. The CDR3 DNA reads TGTGCCATAGGACCGGTTAGCAATCAGCCCCAGCATTTT. Encoded protein: CAIGPVSNQPQHF.

As concerns this clonotype: The final CDR3 position lacks the conserved phenylalanine or tryptophan, pointing to a likely read error. No DNA is shown, since the ends of the CDR3 on it are uncertain; the CDR3 is the one TCRdb lists. This chain uses TRBV7-9 with TRBJ2-5. Germline CDR1 is SEHNR and CDR2 is FQNEAQ (reference sequence). The CDR3 length is 13 residues, termini included. This CDR3 is CASSLEVGKLQFG.

The sample holds a few counts of this clonotype. CDR3 loop: CASSYDSHYEETQYF. The CDR3 nucleotides read TGTGCCAGCAGTTACGACTCACACTACGAAGAGACCCAGTACTTC. The chain joins TRBV6-2 or TRBV6-3 to TRBJ2-5; D unclear. This CDR3 is built from 15 residues. V shed 2 bases and J shed 3 bases, with 13 bases lying between them. Per the germline V gene, CDR1 is MNHEY and CDR2 is SVGEGT.

Comments on this clonotype: Since no conserved phenylalanine or tryptophan closes the CDR3, a read error is the likely cause. The DNA is omitted, as the CDR3 cannot be located on it reliably, and the CDR3 follows TCRdb's listing. The chain employs TRBV24-1 and TRBJ1-2. The CDR3 length is 15 residues, termini included. Germline V gene sequence: CDR1 KGHDR, CDR2 SFDVKD. The chain's CDR3 is CAISESHLGVYGYTC.

A note on this clonotype: At one of its ends the junction is not consistent with the germline gene, which may arise from a read error. This rearrangement joins TRBV14 to TRBJ1-6; D is undetermined. Germline lookup yields CDR1 SGHDN and CDR2 FVKESK. The CDR3 totals 13 residues. CDR3: CASSPSHNSPLHF. Here the CDR3 DNA reads TGTGCCAGCAGCCCCTCCCATAATTCACCCCTCCACTTT.

This chain links TRBV5-4 with TRBJ1-2; a possible D gene is TRBD1 (5 bases). Trimming removed 0 bases from V and 6 bases from J, with 15 bases in between. CDR1 and CDR2 (germline): SGHNT, YYREEE (reference sequence). This CDR3 has 15 amino acids. The CDR3 loop is CASSLASGQKDGYTF. The CDR3 DNA is TGTGCCAGCAGCTTGGCGAGTGGACAAAAGGATGGCTACACCTTC.

In its sample, this clonotype was seen many times. In DNA form, the CDR3 reads TGTGCCAGCAAGGAGGGGAGGAACGAGCAGTACTTC. The encoded protein is CASKEGRNEQYF. The chain couples TRBV28 to TRBJ2-7; TRBD2 might be the D (6 bases). Trimming pared 7 bases from V and 5 bases from J, leaving 12 bases between. Germline CDR1 MDHEN, CDR2 SYDVKM. The CDR3 runs to 12 residues.

This clonotype was counted only a few times. The chain couples TRBV27 to TRBJ1-1; the D gene is possibly TRBD1 (5 bases). V was shortened by 5 bases and J by 0 bases, with 16 bases between the two germline ends. The CDR3 has 16 amino acids. Germline V lookup: CDR1 MNHEY, CDR2 SMNVEV (reference sequence). The CDR3, as DNA: TGTGCCAGCAGTCAAGGGGCCTACGGGGTGAACACTGAAGCTTTCTTT. This codes for CASSQGAYGVNTEAFF.

Ten or more counts support this clonotype. This chain uses TRBV4-1 with TRBJ2-2; maybe TRBD1 (6 bases). V was cut by 2 bases and J by 4 bases, with 14 bases left in between. CDR3 length: 16 amino acids. Per the germline V gene, CDR1 is MGHRA and CDR2 is YSYEKL. The CDR3 spells CASSQHDDRSTGELFF. The CDR3 DNA reads as TGCGCCAGCAGCCAACATGACGACAGGAGCACCGGGGAGCTGTTTTTT.

This chain uses TRBV5-1 with TRBJ1-3, with no clear D. Trimming removed 6 bases at V and 12 bases at J, with 19 bases between. The CDR3 sequence is 13 residues long. Looked up from germline, CDR1 is SGHRS and CDR2 is YFSETQ. In nucleotides, the CDR3 is TGCGCCAGCATCCGGGAGCTTGAGATACGCATATATTTT. This encodes CASIRELEIRIYF.

Concerning this clonotype itself: It is unclear where the CDR3 begins or ends on the DNA, so no DNA is shown, and the CDR3 is as TCRdb lists it. The V and J genes are TRBV19 and TRBJ2-2; the table names TRBD1, a call not compared with the DNA. Ends included, the CDR3 has 15 residues. From germline, CDR1 is LNHDA and CDR2 SQIVND (reference sequence). CDR3 amino acids: CASTGQGCAPQHFGF.

This clonotype occurred once. The CDR3 DNA sequence: TGTGCCAGTGTCCGGACAGGGGCTCAGCCCCAGCATTTT. Protein product: CASVRTGAQPQHF. The rearrangement links TRBV12-3 or TRBV12-4 to TRBJ1-5, with 9 bases identical to TRBD1. The trim removed 9 bases at V and 6 bases at J, leaving 6 bases unmatched. This CDR3 comprises 13 residues.

This clonotype was seen ten or more times. V usage is TRBV19 and J usage is TRBJ2-3; no clear D gene. The ends were cut back, 5 bases at V and 3 bases at J, with 15 bases in the middle. CDR3 length: 15 amino acids. CDR1 and CDR2 from the germline V gene are LNHDA and SQIVND (reference sequence). In DNA, the CDR3 is TGTGCCAGTAGTCAGTTTCCCCAGGCAACAGATACGCAGTATTTT. This translates into CASSQFPQATDTQYF.

The chain has TRBV12-3 or TRBV12-4 and TRBJ1-5, with no clear D. There are 14 residues in the CDR3. V lost 5 bases and J 13 bases, leaving 21 bases between the germline ends. This CDR3 is CASSVWADNHTQHF. CDR3 sequence (DNA): TGTGCCAGCAGTGTTTGGGCCGATAATCATACGCAGCATTTT.

V usage is TRBV10-2 and J usage is TRBJ2-5; D is ambiguous. Trimming left V 6 bases short and J 5 bases short, with 13 bases between. The germline V gene encodes CDR1 WSHSY and CDR2 SAAADI. CDR3 length equals 13 residues. The CDR3 sequence is CASRVERLETQYF. In DNA form, the CDR3 reads TGCGCCAGCAGGGTGGAGAGGTTGGAGACCCAGTACTTC.

This sequence joins TRBV7-2 and TRBJ1-2; D is unresolved. This CDR3 has 15 amino acids. Between the trimmed V and J ends, which lost 6 bases and 8 bases, there was a span of 22 bases. Germline-derived CDR1 and CDR2 are SGHTA and FQGNSA. The CDR3 protein is CASSLFGQPETGYTF. The DNA for the CDR3 is TGTGCCAGCAGTTTATTCGGGCAGCCCGAAACGGGCTACACCTTC.

Turning to this clonotype: The conserved closing phenylalanine or tryptophan is absent in this CDR3, likely reflecting a read error. No DNA is shown, since the ends of the CDR3 on it are uncertain; the CDR3 is the one TCRdb lists. This chain links TRBV9 with TRBJ1-2; no check of the table's D call, TRBD1, against the DNA was made. The CDR3 comprises 13 residues, both ends counted. Germline CDR1 and CDR2: SGDLS and YYNGEE. The CDR3 sequence is CASSVGGQDYDTI.

The chain recombines TRBV7-2 with TRBJ1-2, with a possible D match to TRBD1 (6 bases). V lost 5 bases and J 7 bases, leaving 20 bases between the germline ends. The CDR3 has 15 residues. The germline gives CDR1 SGHTA, CDR2 FQGNSA. The CDR3 DNA reads TGTGCCAGCAGCCGAGGGGGGACTAACACCGGTGGCTACACCTTC. Protein sequence: CASSRGGTNTGGYTF.

This rearrangement joins TRBV10-3 to TRBJ1-2, with D tentatively TRBD1 (5 bases). The V gene's germline CDR1 is ENHRY and CDR2 SYGVKD. The CDR3 totals 14 residues. Trimming took 0 bases from V and 6 from J, leaving 11 bases between them. CDR3 sequence reads: CAISESTPRDGYTF. DNA of the CDR3: TGTGCCATCAGTGAGTCGACTCCCAGGGATGGCTACACCTTC.

The table lists this clonotype with a count of one. The CDR3 loop is CSASLTSGSRYTF. DNA for the CDR3: TGCAGTGCTAGTTTGACTAGCGGTAGTCGCTACACCTTC. V gene TRBV20-1 combines with J gene TRBJ1-2; D ambiguous. This CDR3 region has 13 residues. Trimming removed 3 bases at V and 9 bases at J, with 17 bases between. CDR1 is DFQATT and CDR2 is SNEGSKA in the germline V gene (reference sequence).

The chain combines TRBV6-5 with TRBJ2-7; 7 bases are shared with TRBD1. Germline V gives CDR1 MNHEY, CDR2 SVGAGI. Trimming cost V 2 bases and J 2 bases; bases outside gene matches: 9. The CDR3 length is 16 residues. The CDR3 reads CASSYDRDSQAYEQYF. Written as DNA, the CDR3 is TGTGCCAGCAGTTACGACCGGGACAGCCAAGCCTACGAGCAGTACTTC.

The V gene is TRBV7-3, the J gene TRBJ1-5, with unresolved D. In germline, CDR1 is SGHTA, CDR2 FQGTGA. The CDR3 has 15 residues. V was pared by 6 bases and J by 4 bases, with 16 bases between. The CDR3 DNA follows: TGTGCCAGCAGTGAATCTGGGGTCGGGAATCAGCCCCAGCATTTT. Amino acid sequence: CASSESGVGNQPQHF. Variable domain in full (rest from reference TRBV7-3 and TRBJ1-5): GAGVSQTPSNKVTEKGKYVELRCDPISGHTALYWYRQSLGQGPEFLIYFQGTGAADDSGLPNDRFFAVRPEGSVSTLKIQRTERGDSAVYLCASSESGVGNQPQHFGDGTRLSIL.

About this clonotype itself: A much larger clone is a single base away; this may be a read error. The chain recombines TRBV10-2 with TRBJ2-7; 7 nucleotides agree with TRBD1. CDR1 and CDR2 (germline): WSHSY, SAAADI. This CDR3 comprises 15 residues. The CDR3 DNA reads TGTGCCAGCAAACCTGGGACAGCTCCCTCCTACGAGCAGTACTTC. It codes for CASKPGTAPSYEQYF.

The chain combines TRBV20-1 with TRBJ2-1; 10 bases match TRBD2. V shed 1 base, J shed 4 bases, and the junction held 4 bases outside the gene matches. Germline CDR1 reads DFQATT; CDR2 reads SNEGSKA (reference sequence). The CDR3 extends over 15 amino acids. In nucleotides, the CDR3 is TGCAGTGCTAGAGGGCTAGCGGGGGATTACAATGAGCAGTTCTTC. Translated: CSARGLAGDYNEQFF.

Regarding this clonotype: The junction differs from germline at one of its ends, possibly a read error. The chain joins TRBV9 to TRBJ1-3; D remains unclear. The CDR3 runs to 14 residues. CDR1 is SGDLS and CDR2 is YYNGEE in the germline V gene. The CDR3 region has the DNA TGTGCCAGCAAGGCAGAAGAGGGTACACCCCCCCACTTTTTT. This codes for CASKAEEGTPPHFF.

The genes are TRBV7-9 and TRBJ2-7; 8 bases fit TRBD1. Per the germline V gene, CDR1 is SEHNR and CDR2 is FQNEAQ (reference sequence). Trimming removed 4 bases from V and 13 bases from J; junction bases left unmatched: 15. CDR3 length: 14 residues. Here the CDR3 DNA reads TGTGCCAGCAGCTGTACAGGGGGAAACACCATACATTACTTC. Translating it yields CASSCTGGNTIHYF.

The chain links TRBV9 to TRBJ2-7; perhaps TRBD2 as D (7 bases). This CDR3 comprises 16 residues. V lost 3 bases and J lost 0, with 16 bases in between. Germline lookup yields CDR1 SGDLS and CDR2 YYNGEE. Here the CDR3 reads CASSEGGDGSSYEQYF. DNA for the CDR3: TGTGCCAGCAGCGAGGGGGGGGACGGGAGCTCCTACGAGCAGTACTTC.